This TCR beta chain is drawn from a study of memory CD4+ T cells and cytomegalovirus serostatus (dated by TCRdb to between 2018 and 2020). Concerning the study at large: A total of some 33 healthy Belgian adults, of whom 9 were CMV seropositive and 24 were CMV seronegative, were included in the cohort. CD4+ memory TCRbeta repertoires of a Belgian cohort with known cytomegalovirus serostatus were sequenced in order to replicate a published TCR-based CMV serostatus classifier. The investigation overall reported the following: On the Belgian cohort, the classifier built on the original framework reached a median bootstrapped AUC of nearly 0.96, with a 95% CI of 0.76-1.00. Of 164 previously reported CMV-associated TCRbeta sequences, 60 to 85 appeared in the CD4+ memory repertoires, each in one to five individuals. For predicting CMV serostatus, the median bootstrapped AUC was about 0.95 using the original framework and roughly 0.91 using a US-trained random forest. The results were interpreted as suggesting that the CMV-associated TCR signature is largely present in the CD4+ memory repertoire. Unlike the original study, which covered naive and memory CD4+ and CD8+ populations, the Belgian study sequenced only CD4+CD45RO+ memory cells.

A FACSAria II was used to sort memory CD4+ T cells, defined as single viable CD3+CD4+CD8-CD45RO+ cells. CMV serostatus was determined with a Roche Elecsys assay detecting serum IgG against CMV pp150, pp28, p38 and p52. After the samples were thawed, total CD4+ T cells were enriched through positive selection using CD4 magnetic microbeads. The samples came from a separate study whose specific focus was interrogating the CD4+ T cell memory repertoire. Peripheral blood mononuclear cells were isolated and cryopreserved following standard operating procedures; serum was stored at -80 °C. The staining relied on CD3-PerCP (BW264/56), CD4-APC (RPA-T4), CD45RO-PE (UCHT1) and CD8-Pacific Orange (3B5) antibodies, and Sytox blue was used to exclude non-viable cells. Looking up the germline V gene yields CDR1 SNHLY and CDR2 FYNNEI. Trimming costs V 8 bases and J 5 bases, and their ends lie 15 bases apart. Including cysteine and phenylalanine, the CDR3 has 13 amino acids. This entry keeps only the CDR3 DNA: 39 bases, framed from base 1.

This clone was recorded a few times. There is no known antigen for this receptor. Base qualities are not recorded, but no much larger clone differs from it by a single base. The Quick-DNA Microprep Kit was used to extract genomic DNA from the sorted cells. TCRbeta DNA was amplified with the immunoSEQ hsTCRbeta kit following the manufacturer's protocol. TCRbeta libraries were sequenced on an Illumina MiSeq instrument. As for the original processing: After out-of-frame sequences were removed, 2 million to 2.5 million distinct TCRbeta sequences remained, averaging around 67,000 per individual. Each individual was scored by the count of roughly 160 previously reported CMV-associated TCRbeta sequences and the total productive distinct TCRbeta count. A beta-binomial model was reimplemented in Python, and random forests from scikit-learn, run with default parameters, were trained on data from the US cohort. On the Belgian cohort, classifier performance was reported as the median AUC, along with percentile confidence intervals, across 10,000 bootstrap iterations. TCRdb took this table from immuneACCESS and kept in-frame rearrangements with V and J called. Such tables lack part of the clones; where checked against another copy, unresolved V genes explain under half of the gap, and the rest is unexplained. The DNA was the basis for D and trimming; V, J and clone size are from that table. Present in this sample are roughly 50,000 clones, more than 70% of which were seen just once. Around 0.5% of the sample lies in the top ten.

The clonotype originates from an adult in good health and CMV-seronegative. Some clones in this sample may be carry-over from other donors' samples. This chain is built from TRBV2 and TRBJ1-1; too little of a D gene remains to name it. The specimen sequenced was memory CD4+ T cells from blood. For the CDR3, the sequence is CASSSEMGTEAFF. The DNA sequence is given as TGTGCCAGCTCGAGTGAGATGGGGACTGAAGCTTTCTTT. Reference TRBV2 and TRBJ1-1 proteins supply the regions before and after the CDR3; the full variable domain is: EPEVTQTPSHQVTQMGQEVILRCVPISNHLYFYWYRQILGQKVEFLVSFYNNEISEKSEIFDDQFSVERPDGSNFTLKIRSTKLEDSAMYFCASSSEMGTEAFFGQGTRLTVV.